Below, 14 T cell receptor beta chains from the same sample are listed, as sequenced in a study of HIV-infected patients and healthy controls (dated by TCRdb to between 2014 and 2016). Library preparation employed 5' RACE. The instrument was an Illumina MiSeq. The raw public reads went through TCRdb reprocessing: fastp at Q25, MiXCR clone calling, in-frame beta chains kept. Duplicate CDR3 protein sequences are folded into a single record with the most common DNA and genes. The sample table lists about 63,000 distinct CDR3 sequences, about 15% of them with a count of one. The top ten clones comprise approximately 5.3% of the sample. The sequenced sample consisted of CD4+ T cells from blood. The receptors originated from a human donor in good health.

The chain couples TRBV5-6 to TRBJ2-1; 8 bases match TRBD2. The CDR3 sequence is 17 residues long. V was clipped by 2 bases and J by 6 bases; unmatched bases: 13. The germline CDR1 and CDR2 sequences are SGHDT and YYEEEE. Here the CDR3 reads CASSFTTGGATTNEQFF. Here the CDR3 DNA reads TGTGCCAGCAGCTTCACGACCGGGGGGGCGACGACCAATGAGCAGTTCTTC.

There are many counts of this clonotype. V is TRBV29-1 and J is TRBJ2-3; D is uncertain. Per the germline V gene, CDR1 is SQVTM and CDR2 is ANQGSEA. Deletions cut 7 bases from V and 5 bases from J, with 16 bases between. The CDR3 length is 13 residues. The CDR3, as DNA: TGCAGCGCCTTACAACGACCTAAAGATACGCAGTATTTT. Encoded protein: CSALQRPKDTQYF.

There are many counts of this clonotype. V usage is TRBV5-1 and J usage is TRBJ1-5; 8 bases line up with TRBD1. Germline trimming cut 3 bases from V and 4 bases from J; bases unmatched to any gene: 3. CDR3 length equals 14 residues. Germline CDR1 and CDR2: SGHRS and YFSETQ. The CDR3 nucleotides read TGCGCCAGCAGCTCGGGACAGGATAATCAGCCCCAGCATTTT. This gives the protein CASSSGQDNQPQHF.

The rearrangement uses TRBV4-2 and TRBJ2-1; TRBD1 is a possible D gene (6 bases). The germline V gene encodes CDR1 LGHNA and CDR2 YNFKEQ. The ends were cut back, 0 bases at V and 8 bases at J, with 14 bases in the middle. The CDR3 sequence is 15 residues long. The CDR3, as DNA: TGTGCCAGCAGCCAAGAGGGGGCCGGGGTTTATGAGCAGTTCTTC. It encodes CASSQEGAGVYEQFF.

The chain links TRBV29-1 to TRBJ1-2, with D perhaps matching TRBD1 (5 bases). Trimming took off 7 bases at V and 10 bases at J, with 19 bases between the two ends. Germline V gene sequence: CDR1 SQVTM, CDR2 ANQGSEA. CDR3 size: 12 residues. Written as DNA, the CDR3 is TGCAGCGCCCGCAGGGACGCCGGCAACTACACCTTC. Amino acids: CSARRDAGNYTF.

V gene TRBV5-4 combines with J gene TRBJ1-1; tentative D call: TRBD1 (6 bases). The V end was cut by 2 bases, the J end by 5 bases, with 19 bases between. Germline CDR1 SGHNT, CDR2 YYREEE (reference sequence). This CDR3 spans 16 amino acids. CDR3 amino acids: CASSFDKQGTNTEAFF. CDR3 bases: TGTGCCAGCAGCTTCGATAAACAGGGAACGAATACTGAAGCTTTCTTT.

V gene TRBV2 combines with J gene TRBJ2-5, with D unresolved. The germline V gene has CDR1 SNHLY and CDR2 FYNNEI. The CDR3 length is 11 residues. V shed 5 bases and J shed 5 bases, with 6 bases lying between them. The CDR3 coding sequence is TGTGCCAGCAGTAGGTCCGAGACCCAGTACTTC. Protein product: CASSRSETQYF. Filled out from reference TRBV2 and TRBJ2-5, the complete variable domain reads EPEVTQTPSHQVTQMGQEVILRCVPISNHLYFYWYRQILGQKVEFLVSFYNNEISEKSEIFDDQFSVERPDGSNFTLKIRSTKLEDSAMYFCASSRSETQYFGPGTRLLVL.

This clonotype was counted a few times. The chain employs TRBV28 and TRBJ1-5; D is ambiguous. This CDR3 has 11 amino acids. The germline V gene encodes CDR1 MDHEN and CDR2 SYDVKM. V was trimmed by 2 bases and J by 5 bases, leaving 1 base between them. Here the CDR3 DNA reads TGTGCCAGCAGTTTAGATCAGCCCCAGCATTTT. It codes for CASSLDQPQHF.

The gene calls are TRBV7-6 and TRBJ2-1; D tentatively fits TRBD1 or TRBD2 (7 bases each). Germline V gene data show CDR1 as SGHVS and CDR2 as FNYEAQ. This CDR3 contains 17 residues. V gave up 5 bases and J gave up 2 bases, with 19 bases separating them. The CDR3 region is CASSRSGRGPPYNEQFF. The CDR3 DNA reads TGTGCCAGCAGCCGTTCAGGGAGGGGGCCCCCCTACAATGAGCAGTTCTTC.

The chain joins TRBV19 to TRBJ2-5; D is ambiguous. V gave up 3 bases and J gave up 3 bases, with 23 bases separating them. CDR1 is LNHDA and CDR2 is SQIVND in the germline V gene (reference sequence). CDR3 length: 18 residues. CDR3 amino acids: CASSIRNGFFRNKETQYF. CDR3 nucleotide sequence: TGTGCCAGTAGTATCCGGAACGGATTCTTCAGAAATAAAGAGACCCAGTACTTC. Filled out from reference TRBV19 and TRBJ2-5, the complete variable domain reads DGGITQSPKYLFRKEGQNVTLSCEQNLNHDAMYWYRQDPGQGLRLIYYSQIVNDFQKGDIAEGYSVSREKKESFPLTVTSAQKNPTAFYLCASSIRNGFFRNKETQYFGPGTRLLVL.

The chain has TRBV3-1 and TRBJ1-3; 9 nucleotides match TRBD1. V trimming: 1 base; J trimming: 2 bases; junction bases outside the gene matches: 0. CDR3 size: 15 residues. Germline V gene data show CDR1 as LGHDT and CDR2 as YNNKEL (reference sequence). This CDR3 reads CASSQGTGAGNTIYF. The CDR3 nucleotides read TGTGCCAGCAGCCAAGGGACAGGGGCTGGAAACACCATATATTTT.

The sample holds many counts of this clonotype. The CDR3, as DNA: TGCACCGTCCGGGGTGGGAGCTATGGCTACACCTTC. Protein: CTVRGGSYGYTF. The chain joins TRBV20-1 to TRBJ1-2; D is undetermined. Per germline, CDR1 DFQATT and CDR2 SNEGSKA (reference sequence). The CDR3 contains 12 residues.

This chain joins TRBV5-4 and TRBJ1-1; possible D gene TRBD1, 6 bases. V lost 2 bases and J 7 bases, leaving 21 bases between the germline ends. Germline lookup yields CDR1 SGHNT and CDR2 YYREEE (reference sequence). This CDR3 has 16 residues. CDR3 amino acids: CASSFFGAGESHEAFF. For the CDR3, the DNA is TGTGCCAGCAGCTTTTTTGGGGCAGGGGAGTCTCATGAAGCTTTCTTT.

The chain has TRBV29-1 and TRBJ1-2; D remains unclear. The germline CDR1 and CDR2 sequences are SQVTM and ANQGSEA. V was cut by 2 bases and J by 8 bases, with 15 bases left in between. This CDR3 is built from 13 residues. In DNA form, the CDR3 reads TGCAGCGTTGAATCCGACGGGAGGGTCGGCTACACCTTC. Residues: CSVESDGRVGYTF.